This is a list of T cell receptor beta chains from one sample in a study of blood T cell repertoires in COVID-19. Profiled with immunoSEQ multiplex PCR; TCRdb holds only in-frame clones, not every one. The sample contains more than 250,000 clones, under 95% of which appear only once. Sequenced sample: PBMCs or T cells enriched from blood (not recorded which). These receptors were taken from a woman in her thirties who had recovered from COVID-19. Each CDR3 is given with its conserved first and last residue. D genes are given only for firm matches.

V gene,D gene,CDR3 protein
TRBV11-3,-,CASSLAGIRGVVGQYF
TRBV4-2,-,CASSQDREQYF
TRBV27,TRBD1,CASSYGQGHNEQFF
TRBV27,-,CASSLRPTGTSYGETQYF
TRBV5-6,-,CASSLPSYTQYF
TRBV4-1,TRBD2,CASSQASRGLAHPKDTGELFF
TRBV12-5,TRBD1,CASGFADRGRSNQPQHF
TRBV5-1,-,CASRGGGETQYF
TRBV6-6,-,CASSPSTLGRVFLGYTF
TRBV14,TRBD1,CASSQETGATSEQFF
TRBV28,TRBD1,CASSSGTGHPANTEAFF
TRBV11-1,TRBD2,CASSLGGRLDEQFF
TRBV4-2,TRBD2,CASSQDQRGGRDEQFF
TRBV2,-,CASSESRGSDTQYF
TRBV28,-,CASSFLGGTEAFF
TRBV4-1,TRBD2,CASGLAGPDNEQFF
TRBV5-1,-,CASSLAQAGAQYF
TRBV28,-,CATSRQQTNEKLFF
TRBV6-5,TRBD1,CASRVTGTGFYEQYF
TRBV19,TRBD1,CASRRGQGSGNTIYF
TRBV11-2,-,CASSPREDTGELFF
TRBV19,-,CASSRAAGELFF
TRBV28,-,CASSLPVGAGVTEAFF
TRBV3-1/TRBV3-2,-,CASSQGATEAFF
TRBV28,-,CASSLPRGSWRQPQHF
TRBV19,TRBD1,CASSIGQGPQHF
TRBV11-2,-,CASSLEGDRETQYF
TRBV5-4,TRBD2,CASSLRTSGRAYEQYF
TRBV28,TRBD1,CASNDRVSNQPQHF
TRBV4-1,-,CASSQVIGDETQYF
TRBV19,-,CASRAAGATGNTQYF
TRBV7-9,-,CASSLASGGEAFF
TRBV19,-,CASSTSSITGDTQYF
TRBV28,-,CASSLGQQNYGYTF
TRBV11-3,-,CASSFGTGDTGSYEQYF
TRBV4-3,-,CASSQEFGGALLNEQFF
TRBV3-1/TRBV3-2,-,CASSQRGIETQYF
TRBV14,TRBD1,CASRNRGNAGNTIYF
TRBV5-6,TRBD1,CASSWGQGAGTQYF
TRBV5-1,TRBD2,CASSEGTSGHTDTQYF
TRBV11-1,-,CASSLRAGDNSPLHF
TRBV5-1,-,CASSLAVPETQYF
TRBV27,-,CASSSSGLVSYNEQFF